The rows below give T cell receptor beta chains drawn from one sample of a study of T cell responses to AZD1222 COVID-19 vaccine. Sequencing was performed with immunoSEQ multiplex PCR; in TCRdb, only in-frame clones are kept and a portion is missing. This table has tens of thousands of clones, around 90% appearing once. Material: peripheral blood, obtained 28 days after the second AZD1222 dose. The receptor set was obtained from an adult who received the AZD1222 COVID-19 vaccine. CDR3s leave out the opening cysteine and the closing phenylalanine or tryptophan. The D gene is left open where the match is weak.

d_call v_call cdr3_aa
. TRBV5-1 ASSLEGRDYFAGYT
. TRBV19 ASSEGGGQTYEQY
. TRBV7-2 ASSSLWGFGNTIY
TRBD2 TRBV24-1 ATSGAGRYNEQF
. TRBV27 ASSLEWLNRPNNEQF
. TRBV5-4 ASSLGGPGETQY
TRBD2 TRBV4-2 ASSQGLAGSDTQY
TRBD2 TRBV2 ASSEGLAKQETQY
TRBD1 TRBV2 AIVRDRVNSGANVLT
. TRBV7-9 ASSLAQANEKLF
TRBD2 TRBV5-4 ASSRKAGGYNEQF
. TRBV18 ASSEGSNQPQH
. TRBV5-1 ASSANRGGSDSPLH
TRBD1 TRBV27 ASSLWSRGLLYFDSPLH
TRBD1 TRBV25-1 ASSLPSTGTTDTQY
. TRBV6-4 ASSPSFSNQPQH
. TRBV4-1 ASSPGVNQETQY
. TRBV19 ASSTRNEKLF
. TRBV2 ASSGTDEQY
. TRBV30 AWRGEWTEAF
TRBD1 TRBV18 ASSPSGRDSSRRKN
. TRBV12-3/TRBV12-4 ASSFRSETQY
. TRBV9 ASSVDTFSYEQY
TRBD1 TRBV5-4 ASSLARGQSEAF
. TRBV18 ASSQSTLTNTEAF
. TRBV11-2 ASSLASGYEQY
. TRBV2 ASSDSGLNQPQH
. TRBV11-2 ASEGGGNTIY
TRBD2 TRBV3-1/TRBV3-2 ASSHEPQFSGGLYNEQF
. TRBV7-6 ASSLVAGDSYEQY
. TRBV28 ASSRSTQGELF
. TRBV10-3 ATRRIKGRGVEQY
TRBD1 TRBV7-9 ASRTADRGQRSEAF
. TRBV19 ASSTVYGRNIQY
. TRBV7-9 ASTDGPGSYLNEQF
. TRBV19 ASSLGVWNTGELF
. TRBV30 AWSVVRGVESRGYT
. TRBV6-5 AGGGPNQPQH
TRBD2 TRBV2 ASKFPRAGVPSYEQY
. TRBV5-1 ASSLSARGPYEQY
TRBD1 TRBV4-1 ASSQRTGKTNTGELF
. TRBV6-2/TRBV6-3 ASSARDIQETQY
. TRBV9 ASSRRASGNTIY
. TRBV18 ASSPMGASTDTQY
. TRBV13 ASSESSYEQY
TRBD2 TRBV19 ATKGLETTDTQY
. TRBV2 ASSRSPTGKWSDTQY
. TRBV25-1 ASSDSPPQRETQY
. TRBV5-5 ASSWGWVRHNEQF
. TRBV4-2 ASSHPLSSDTQY
. TRBV12-3/TRBV12-4 ASSSLMNYEQY
TRBD1 TRBV24-1 ATSDQIDRGRDSKQF
. TRBV21-1 ASSKKGKIGQY
. TRBV4-2 ASSQAGAGSNEKLF